This T cell receptor beta chain came from a study of T cells in Graves' hyperthyroidism and ophthalmopathy. Overall study findings and caveats: Blood also showed most of the thyroid clonotypes that were expanded above 0.001. Ophthalmopathy, as predicted by the model, came a median approximately 6.5 months after the prediction. A model of 13 V-J features distinguished ophthalmopathy from stable hyperthyroidism.

The CDR3 loop spans 11 amino acids. J was trimmed by 6 bases and V by 8 bases; bases with no gene match: 6. The germline V gene has CDR1 SQVTM and CDR2 ANQGSEA. With respect to this clonotype: Antigen: not known.

Diagnoses were established using clinical symptoms, serum thyroxine and TRAb, thyroid ultrasound and orbital computed tomography. RNA transcripts gave rise to amplified TCR beta CDR3 regions. The TCR CDR3 was amplified in a first-round RT-PCR using the HTBI primer set. MiXCR, applied by TCRdb to the multiplex PCR reads, yields one record per CDR3 protein. Found here are 500,000 to 600,000 distinct CDR3 sequences, roughly 45% of them singletons; the top ten hold about two fifths. This TCR came from an adult woman with Graves' disease, either hyperthyroidism or ophthalmopathy (not recorded which). Input material: peripheral blood or thyroid tissue (not recorded which). The chain recombines TRBV29-1 with TRBJ1-1; 7 bases fit TRBD1. CDR3 in amino acids: CSLHDRAEAFF. The CDR3 coding sequence is TGCAGCTTACACGACAGGGCTGAAGCTTTCTTT.